This T cell receptor (beta chain) stems from a study of blood T cell repertoires in COVID-19. In the study overall: Italy, Spain and the United States were the sources of the convalescent and acute COVID-19 samples. From T cells, B-cell-depleted T cells, or PBMCs came the material, which was cDNA or gDNA.

CDR1 is SGHRS and CDR2 is YFSETQ in the germline V gene. The CDR3 is made up of 14 amino acids. V lost 0 bases and J 5 bases, leaving 11 bases between the germline ends. Here immunoSEQ multiplex PCR was the method, and the copy in TCRdb shows in-frame clones only, minus some. The sample gives more than 60,000 clones, 75% to 95% of which show up once; about 7% is in the top ten. Material: peripheral blood. This TCR was sampled from a human donor in a cohort sampled during active COVID-19. The chain combines TRBV5-1 with TRBJ2-5; D remains unclear. In nucleotides, the CDR3 is TGCGCCAGCAGCTTGGCGGGTGTTGGGGAGACCCAGTACTTC. Its translation: CASSLAGVGETQYF. Full variable domain (outside the CDR3, taken from reference TRBV5-1 and TRBJ2-5): KAGVTQTPRYLIKTRGQQVTLSCSPISGHRSVSWYQQTPGQGLQFLFEYFSETQRNKGNFPGRFSGRQFSNSRSEMNVSTLELGDSALYLCASSLAGVGETQYFGPGTRLLVL.